Sequencing of this T cell receptor beta chain was carried out in a study of blood T cell repertoires in COVID-19 (dated by TCRdb to the early 2020s). Background for the entire study: Samples covering the acute and convalescent phases of COVID-19 were provided by collaborators in the United States, Italy and Spain. The dataset comprised deeply sampled blood TCRbeta repertoires from subjects exposed to, actively infected with, or recovered from COVID-19. A de-identified subject ID, COVID-19 status, age in years and sex were almost always included in the sample metadata. The prospective study material was composed of cDNA or gDNA derived from T cells, B-cell-depleted T cells, or PBMCs. The repertoires were released in a freely available public database intended as a resource for research on the immune response to SARS-CoV-2. Where available, HLA class I and class II types were obtained from metadata supplied by the sample provider rather than from assay-based typing. Samples came from the ongoing ImmuneRACE study (first 160 participants) plus 1,254 subjects from 6 global collaborators.

Ends trimmed: V by 4 bases, J by 3 bases; bases unmatched to a gene: 8. The CDR3, from cysteine to phenylalanine, totals 15 residues. Only the CDR3 DNA stays, 45 bases, in frame from base 1. From a lookup of the germline V gene, CDR1 and CDR2 are SGHRS and YFSETQ. As regards this clone: The antigen it binds to is not known. Base quality data are lacking; no much larger clone is found one base away.

Overall study results and their limits: The amount of clinical and demographic metadata varied by source and participant and was provided uncurated.

TCRbeta CDR3 regions were amplified from genomic DNA by means of the immunoSEQ Assay, a bias-controlled multiplex PCR. The original methods were these. The number of nucleated cells in each sample was estimated by amplification of reference gene primers within the assay. Sequence reads were collapsed and filtered to measure the absolute abundance of every unique TCRbeta CDR3 rearrangement. Productive Simpson clonality was computed per sample as the square root of Simpson's diversity index over productive rearrangements. Here the immuneACCESS table is served through TCRdb, limited to in-frame sequences with V and J called. Missing clones are a known gap in these copies; in checked studies unresolved V genes cover under half, and the rest lacks a known reason. Clonal size and the V and J genes are those of that table, whereas D and trimming came from the DNA. The sample profile shows 100,000 to 150,000 clones; about four fifths of them were found once. The top ten hold 12% of the sample.

Whole blood was collected in K2EDTA tubes by collaborating institutions according to the institutions' own protocols. For TCRbeta analysis, collaborators shipped samples as frozen whole blood, isolated PBMCs, or DNA extracted from either of those sample types. The specimen was peripheral blood. The TCR comes from a man aged 60 to 69 with acute or convalescent COVID-19. Rearrangement joined TRBV5-1 to TRBJ2-3, with 7 bases matching TRBD2. The DNA sequence is given as TGCGCCAGCAGCCGTCTGGCGGGAGAAACAGATACGCAGTATTTT. Its protein is CASSRLAGETDTQYF.